This entry lists 23 T cell receptor beta chains sequenced from one sample in a study of OX40 agonist ivuxolimab in advanced cancers. This table comes from immunoSEQ multiplex PCR, and its TCRdb copy is limited to in-frame clones, with some not included. The table has 5,000 to 6,500 clones, approximately 74% seen once; the top ten hold 60% to 65%. The source was CD4+ or CD8+ T cells sorted from blood, collected in a trial of the OX40 agonist ivuxolimab. The receptors here all came from an adult with an advanced solid tumor such as melanoma, head and neck, liver or kidney cancer.

The CDR3 bases are TGTGCCAGTAGTATAGCACAGGGGGCCCACGAGCAGTACTTC. Translating it yields CASSIAQGAHEQYF. The gene calls are TRBV19 and TRBJ2-7, with 9 nucleotides matching TRBD1. The CDR3 is 14 amino acids. With V trimmed by 1 base and J by 5 bases, 3 bases remained unmatched. In germline, CDR1 is LNHDA, CDR2 SQIVND (reference sequence). Together with reference TRBV19 and TRBJ2-7, the CDR3 gives the full variable domain: DGGITQSPKYLFRKEGQNVTLSCEQNLNHDAMYWYRQDPGQGLRLIYYSQIVNDFQKGDIAEGYSVSREKKESFPLTVTSAQKNPTAFYLCASSIAQGAHEQYFGPGTRLTVT.

The chain recombines TRBV28 with TRBJ2-7; 7 bases match TRBD1. Losses at the gene ends were 8 bases for V and 5 bases for J; bases not matched to a gene: 9. This CDR3 contains 13 residues. Germline V gene data show CDR1 as MDHEN and CDR2 as SYDVKM. Here the CDR3 DNA reads TGTGCCAGCGAAGCCGGGACAGTCAACGAGCAGTACTTC. Its translation: CASEAGTVNEQYF.

This clone was seen just once. V gene TRBV6-5 combines with J gene TRBJ2-7, with D unclear. CDR3 size: 14 residues. Trimming stripped 0 bases from V and 2 bases from J, with 8 bases between. Germline CDR1 and CDR2: MNHEY and SVGAGI. In DNA, the CDR3 is TGTGCCAGCAGTTACTCACAGAGACCCTACGAGCAGTACTTC. Its translation is CASSYSQRPYEQYF.

The chain recombines TRBV7-8 with TRBJ2-7, with 7 bases fitting TRBD1. CDR3 length: 14 amino acids. V lost 1 base and J lost 1; bases outside the gene matches: 1. Germline CDR1 and CDR2: SGHVS and FQNEAQ. The CDR3 DNA is TGTGCCAGCAGCTTAGACAGGGGATCCTACGAGCAGTACTTC. Translation gives CASSLDRGSYEQYF.

Here the CDR3 DNA reads TGTGCCAGCGAGGACTCCTACAATGAGCAGTTCTTC. Amino acid sequence: CASEDSYNEQFF. The chain has TRBV6-6 and TRBJ2-1; D unresolved. The CDR3 extends over 12 amino acids. Looked up from germline, CDR1 is MNHNY and CDR2 is SVGAGI (reference sequence). V was clipped by 8 bases and J by 0 bases, with 5 bases between them.

This chain links TRBV27 with TRBJ1-2; the D is unclear. Trimming removed 2 bases from V and 4 bases from J, with 14 bases in between. CDR1 and CDR2 from the germline V gene are MNHEY and SMNVEV (reference sequence). CDR3 length equals 15 residues. The CDR3 here is CASSLKGGFGYGYTF. The CDR3 DNA reads TGTGCCAGCAGTTTAAAAGGAGGGTTTGGCTATGGCTACACCTTC.

This clone was seen more than once but under ten times. The V and J genes are TRBV5-5 and TRBJ1-1; D may be TRBD1 (6 bases). There are 13 residues in the CDR3. Germline V CDR1 and CDR2: SGHKS, YYEKEE (reference sequence). V lost 4 bases to trimming and J lost 6 bases, with 13 bases between them. CDR3 in amino acids: CASSPLDSSEAFF. The CDR3 DNA reads as TGTGCCAGCAGCCCTTTGGACAGCTCTGAAGCTTTCTTT.

The genes are TRBV9 and TRBJ2-2; 7 nucleotides agree with TRBD1. The junction had 1 base not matched to a gene; V was cut back by 1 base and J by 1 base. The CDR3 runs 15 residues. From germline, CDR1 is SGDLS and CDR2 YYNGEE. The CDR3 loop is CASSVRTGNTGELFF. The CDR3 coding sequence is TGTGCCAGCAGCGTAAGGACAGGGAACACCGGGGAGCTGTTTTTT.

The chain joins TRBV4-2 to TRBJ2-3; a possible D gene is TRBD2 (6 bases). The CDR3 is made up of 15 amino acids. Germline V lookup: CDR1 LGHNA, CDR2 YNFKEQ. Trimming removed 5 bases at V and 1 base at J, with 13 bases between. CDR3 sequence: CASSAGTGGTDTQYF. CDR3 nucleotide sequence: TGTGCCAGCAGCGCCGGGACGGGGGGCACAGATACGCAGTATTTT.

The chain employs TRBV9 and TRBJ2-1; D unresolved. Between the trimmed V and J ends, which lost 2 bases and 1 base, there was a span of 7 bases. Germline CDR1 and CDR2: SGDLS and YYNGEE. CDR3 length: 14 residues. The CDR3 region is CASSVTGSYNEQFF. The CDR3 region has the DNA TGTGCCAGCAGCGTTACCGGATCCTACAATGAGCAGTTCTTC.

The J gene is TRBJ1-1, the V gene TRBV13; tentative D call: TRBD1 (6 bases). V lost 1 base and J lost 4, with 10 bases in between. This CDR3 comprises 14 residues. In germline, CDR1 is PRHDT, CDR2 FYEKMQ (reference sequence). The CDR3 bases are TGTGCCAGCAGCTTAGTCCGGGGGCCCACTGAAGCTTTCTTT. It specifies CASSLVRGPTEAFF.

V usage is TRBV28 and J usage is TRBJ1-1; D is ambiguous. Germline V lookup: CDR1 MDHEN, CDR2 SYDVKM. The ends were cut back, 8 bases at V and 8 bases at J, with 15 bases in the middle. This CDR3 has 12 amino acids. The CDR3 region is CASHTRSEEAFF. In DNA, the CDR3 is TGTGCCAGCCACACGAGGTCGGAGGAAGCTTTCTTT.

This clone came up many times. The V call is TRBV9, the J call TRBJ1-2; 8 bases agree with TRBD1. CDR3 size: 15 residues. Per the germline V gene, CDR1 is SGDLS and CDR2 is YYNGEE. J lost 4 bases, V lost 0 bases, and 5 bases had no gene match. In nucleotides, the CDR3 is TGTGCCAGCAGCGTAGATCAGGGGGCAATCTATGGCTACACCTTC. Amino acid sequence: CASSVDQGAIYGYTF.

This chain uses TRBV7-9 with TRBJ2-7; D remains unclear. Per germline, CDR1 SEHNR and CDR2 FQNEAQ (reference sequence). Trimming shortened V by 0 bases and J by 1 base, and 4 bases separated the two germline ends. This CDR3 has 13 amino acids. The CDR3 loop is CASSLARSYEQYF. In nucleotides, the CDR3 is TGTGCCAGCAGCTTAGCACGTTCCTACGAGCAGTACTTC. Drawing the rest from reference TRBV7-9 and TRBJ2-7, the complete variable domain is DTGVSQNPRHKITKRGQNVTFRCDPISEHNRLYWYRQTLGQGPEFLTYFQNEAQLEKSRLLSDRFSAERPKGSFSTLEIQRTEQGDSAMYLCASSLARSYEQYFGPGTRLTVT.

This clone was counted between two and nine times. The chain recombines TRBV11-2 with TRBJ2-6, with 8 bases aligning to TRBD1. Germline V CDR1 and CDR2: SGHAT, FQNNGV. The CDR3 is 18 amino acids. The trim removed 3 bases at V and 0 bases at J, leaving 7 bases unmatched. CDR3 bases: TGTGCCAGCAGCTTTTCGGGACAGGACCTCTCTGGGGCCAACGTCCTGACTTTC. Protein sequence: CASSFSGQDLSGANVLTF.

V gene TRBV7-9 combines with J gene TRBJ2-1, with D perhaps TRBD1 (5 bases). CDR1 and CDR2 (germline): SEHNR, FQNEAQ (reference sequence). Trimming took 0 bases from V and 9 from J, leaving 12 bases between them. The CDR3 has 14 amino acids. The CDR3 coding sequence is TGTGCCAGCAGCTTAGCCGGTCAGGGCGCTGAGCAGTTCTTC. Translation gives CASSLAGQGAEQFF.

The chain has TRBV9 and TRBJ1-3; TRBD1 matches at 8 bases. Germline V gene sequence: CDR1 SGDLS, CDR2 YYNGEE. This CDR3 has 15 amino acids. V shed 0 bases, J shed 3 bases, and the junction held 2 bases outside the gene matches. The CDR3 loop reads CASSVGTGIGNTIYF. In nucleotides, the CDR3 is TGTGCCAGCAGCGTAGGGACAGGGATTGGAAACACCATATATTTT.

This rearrangement joins TRBV19 to TRBJ2-5; tentative D call: TRBD2 (6 bases). The CDR3 is 13 residues long. V was cut by 2 bases and J by 5 bases, with 9 bases left in between. Germline values: CDR1 LNHDA, CDR2 SQIVND (reference sequence). CDR3 amino acids: CASSIRGGETQYF. The CDR3 nucleotides read TGTGCCAGTAGTATAAGAGGAGGGGAGACCCAGTACTTC. Variable domain in full (rest from reference TRBV19 and TRBJ2-5): DGGITQSPKYLFRKEGQNVTLSCEQNLNHDAMYWYRQDPGQGLRLIYYSQIVNDFQKGDIAEGYSVSREKKESFPLTVTSAQKNPTAFYLCASSIRGGETQYFGPGTRLLVL.

The chain is built from TRBV11-2 and TRBJ2-5; no reliable D call. This CDR3 spans 15 amino acids. Germline V CDR1 and CDR2: SGHAT, FQNNGV. V was pared by 5 bases and J by 5 bases, with 18 bases between. DNA for the CDR3: TGTGCCAGCAGCCCCGAGCGCCAGAGTAGGGAGACCCAGTACTTC. This translates into CASSPERQSRETQYF.

This clone was seen more than once but under ten times. This sequence joins TRBV5-1 and TRBJ2-3, with 9 bases fitting TRBD2. Germline CDR1 and CDR2: SGHRS and YFSETQ. V was clipped by 3 bases and J by 5 bases; unmatched bases: 4. This CDR3 region has 14 residues. The CDR3 here is CASSWTSDVDTQYF. The DNA for the CDR3 is TGCGCCAGCAGCTGGACTAGCGATGTAGATACGCAGTATTTT.

This chain connects TRBV4-3 to TRBJ1-1; 7 nucleotides align to TRBD1. This CDR3 contains 17 residues. Trimming removed 4 bases from V and 10 bases from J; junction bases left unmatched: 21. CDR1 and CDR2 (germline): LGHNA, YSLEER. The CDR3 DNA reads TGCGCCAGCAGCCGGGGGTCGTCCGGGACAGCGGGCTCTGGAGCTTTCTTT. Translation gives CASSRGSSGTAGSGAFF.

The chain recombines TRBV27 with TRBJ1-1; possibly TRBD1 for D (5 bases). Germline lookup yields CDR1 MNHEY and CDR2 SMNVEV (reference sequence). This CDR3 spans 14 amino acids. With 5 bases removed from V and 4 bases from J, the gap between germline ends came to 14 bases. DNA of the CDR3: TGTGCCAGCAGTCCCCAGGGACCGTTCACTGAAGCTTTCTTT. This gives the protein CASSPQGPFTEAFF.

V is TRBV10-3 and J is TRBJ2-7; D remains unclear. The V gene's germline CDR1 is ENHRY and CDR2 SYGVKD. The V end lost 2 bases, the J end lost 0 bases, and 8 bases lay between the germline ends. The CDR3 has 14 amino acids. The CDR3: CAISEGEHSYEQYF. The CDR3 DNA reads as TGTGCCATCAGTGAGGGAGAACACTCCTACGAGCAGTACTTC.